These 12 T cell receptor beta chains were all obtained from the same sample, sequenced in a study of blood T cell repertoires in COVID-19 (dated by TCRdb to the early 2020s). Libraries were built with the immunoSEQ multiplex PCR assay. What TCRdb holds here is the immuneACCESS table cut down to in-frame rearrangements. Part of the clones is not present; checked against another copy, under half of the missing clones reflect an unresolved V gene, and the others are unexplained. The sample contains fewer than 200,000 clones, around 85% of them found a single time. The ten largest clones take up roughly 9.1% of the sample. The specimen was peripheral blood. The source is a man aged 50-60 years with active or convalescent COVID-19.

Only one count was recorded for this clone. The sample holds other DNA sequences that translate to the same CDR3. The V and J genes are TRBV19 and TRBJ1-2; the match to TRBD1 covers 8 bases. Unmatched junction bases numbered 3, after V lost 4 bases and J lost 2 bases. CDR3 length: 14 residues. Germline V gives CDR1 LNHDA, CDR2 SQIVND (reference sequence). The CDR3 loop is CASSTTGGNYGYTF. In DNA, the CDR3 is TGTGCCAGTAGTACCACAGGGGGGAACTATGGCTACACCTTC.

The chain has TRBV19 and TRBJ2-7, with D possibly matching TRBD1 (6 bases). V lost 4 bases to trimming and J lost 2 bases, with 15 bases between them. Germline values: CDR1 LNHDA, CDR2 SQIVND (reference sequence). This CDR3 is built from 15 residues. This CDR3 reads CASSTKDSLPYEQYF. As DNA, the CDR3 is TGTGCCAGTAGTACTAAGGACAGCTTACCCTACGAGCAGTACTTC.

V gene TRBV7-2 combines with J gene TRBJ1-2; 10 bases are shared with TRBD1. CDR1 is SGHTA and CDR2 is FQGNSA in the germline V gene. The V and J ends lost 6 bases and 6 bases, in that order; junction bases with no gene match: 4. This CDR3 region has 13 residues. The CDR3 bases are TGTGCCAGCAGTTTTGGACAGGGGGATGGCTACACCTTC. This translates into CASSFGQGDGYTF.

CDR3 protein: CASSHRDSSFEQYF. In DNA form, the CDR3 reads TGTGCCAGCAGCCATCGCGACTCAAGTTTCGAGCAGTACTTC. The chain has TRBV3-1 (or the pseudogene TRBV3-2) and TRBJ2-7; D ambiguous. Germline values: CDR1 LGHDT, CDR2 YNNKEL (reference sequence). Trimming stripped 3 bases from V and 6 bases from J, with 15 bases between. There are 14 residues in the CDR3.

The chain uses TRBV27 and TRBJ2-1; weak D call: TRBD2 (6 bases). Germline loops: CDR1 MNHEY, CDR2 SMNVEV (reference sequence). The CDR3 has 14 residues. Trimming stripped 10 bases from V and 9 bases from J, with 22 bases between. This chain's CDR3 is CATRLALVGSEQFF. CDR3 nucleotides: TGTGCCACCCGTCTAGCGCTAGTTGGCAGTGAGCAGTTCTTC.

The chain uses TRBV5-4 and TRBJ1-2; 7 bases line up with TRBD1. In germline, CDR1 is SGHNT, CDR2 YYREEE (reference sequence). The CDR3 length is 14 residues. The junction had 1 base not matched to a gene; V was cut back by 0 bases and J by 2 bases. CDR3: CASSLGGGNYGYTF. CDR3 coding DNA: TGTGCCAGCAGCTTGGGAGGGGGCAACTATGGCTACACCTTC.

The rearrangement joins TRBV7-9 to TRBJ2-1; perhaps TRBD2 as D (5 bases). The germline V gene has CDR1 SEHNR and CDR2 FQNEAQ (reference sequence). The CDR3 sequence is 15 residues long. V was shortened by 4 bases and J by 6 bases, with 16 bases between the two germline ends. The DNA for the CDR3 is TGTGCCAGCAGCTCAACACTAGTTCAGCTCAATGAGCAGTTCTTC. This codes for CASSSTLVQLNEQFF.

CDR3 loop: CASSGGDAWGVTEAFF. CDR3 nucleotide sequence: TGTGCCAGCAGTGGAGGCGACGCGTGGGGGGTCACTGAAGCTTTCTTT. The chain is built from TRBV2 and TRBJ1-1; a possible D gene is TRBD1 (5 bases). Per germline, CDR1 SNHLY and CDR2 FYNNEI. Deletions cut 4 bases from V and 4 bases from J, with 19 bases between. CDR3 length: 16 residues.

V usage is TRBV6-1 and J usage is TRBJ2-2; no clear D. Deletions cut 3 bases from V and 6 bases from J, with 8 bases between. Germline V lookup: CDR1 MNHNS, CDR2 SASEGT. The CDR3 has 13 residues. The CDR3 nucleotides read TGTGCCAGCAGTGACCCCGTTCCCGGGGAGCTGTTTTTT. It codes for CASSDPVPGELFF.

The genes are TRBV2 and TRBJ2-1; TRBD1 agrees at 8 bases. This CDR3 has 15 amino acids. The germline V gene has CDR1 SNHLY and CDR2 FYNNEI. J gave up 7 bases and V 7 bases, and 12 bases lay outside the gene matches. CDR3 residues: CASTPQRQGSNEQFF. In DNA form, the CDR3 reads TGTGCCAGCACTCCCCAGAGACAGGGGTCGAATGAGCAGTTCTTC.

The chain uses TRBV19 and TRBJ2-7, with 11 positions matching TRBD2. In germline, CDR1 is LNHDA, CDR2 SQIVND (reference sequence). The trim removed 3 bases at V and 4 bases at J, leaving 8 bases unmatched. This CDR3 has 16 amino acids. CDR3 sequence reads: CASSMWLAGGGYEQYF. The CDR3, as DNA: TGTGCCAGTAGTATGTGGCTAGCGGGAGGAGGGTACGAGCAGTACTTC.

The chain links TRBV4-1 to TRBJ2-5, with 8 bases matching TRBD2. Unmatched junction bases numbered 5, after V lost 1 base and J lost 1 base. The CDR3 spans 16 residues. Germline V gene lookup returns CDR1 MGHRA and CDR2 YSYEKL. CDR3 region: CASSQVGTSPQETQYF. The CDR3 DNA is TGCGCCAGCAGCCAAGTTGGGACTAGTCCCCAAGAGACCCAGTACTTC.